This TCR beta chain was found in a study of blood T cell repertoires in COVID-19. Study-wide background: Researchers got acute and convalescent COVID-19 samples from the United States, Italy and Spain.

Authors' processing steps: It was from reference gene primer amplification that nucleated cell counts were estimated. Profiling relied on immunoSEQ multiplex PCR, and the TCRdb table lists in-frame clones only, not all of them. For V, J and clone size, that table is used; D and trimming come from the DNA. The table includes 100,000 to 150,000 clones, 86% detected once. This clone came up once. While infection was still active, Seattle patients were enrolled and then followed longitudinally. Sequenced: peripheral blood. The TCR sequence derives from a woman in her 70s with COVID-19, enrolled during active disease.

Here the CDR3 reads CASSLEGAQDTEAFF. Here the CDR3 DNA reads TGTGCCAGCAGCTTAGAGGGGGCGCAGGACACTGAAGCTTTCTTT. J is TRBJ1-1 and V is TRBV7-2; 7 nucleotides line up with TRBD1. Germline V gene lookup returns CDR1 SGHTA and CDR2 FQGNSA. Trimming removed 1 base from V and 3 bases from J; junction bases left unmatched: 5. The CDR3 consists of 15 residues.